These 21 T cell receptor beta chains were all obtained from the same sample, sequenced in a study of regulatory T cells in long-lasting Graves disease. The TCR beta library used iRepertoire HTBI primers with Arm-PCR amplification of CDR3. MiXCR, applied by TCRdb to the multiplex PCR reads, yields one record per CDR3 protein. The table records around 500,000 distinct CDR3 sequences, about 13% of them present only once. The sample's time point: newly diagnosed GD, antithyroid drugs for less than 3 months. There was RNA extracted from PBMCs, and the TCR library was made from it. These data are also associated with another study on T cells in Graves' hyperthyroidism and ophthalmopathy.

The input for sequencing was peripheral blood mononuclear cells (PBMCs), taken at new diagnosis, from a patient treated with antithyroid drugs. Source of these receptors: a man aged 30-40 years with Graves disease.

The rearrangement links TRBV3-1 to TRBJ1-2; 9 bases align to TRBD1. CDR3 size: 15 residues. Germline CDR1 LGHDT, CDR2 YNNKEL (reference sequence). Trimming cost V 3 bases and J 7 bases; bases outside gene matches: 9. Here the CDR3 reads CASSHPDRGYVGYTF. The DNA of the CDR3 is TGTGCCAGCAGCCACCCGGACAGGGGTTATGTTGGCTACACCTTC.

This clonotype has ten or more counts. CDR3: CASGQGAHEQYF. CDR3 bases: TGTGCCAGCGGACAGGGGGCCCACGAGCAGTACTTC. The V gene is TRBV7-9, the J gene TRBJ2-7, with TRBD1 matching 11 bases. The CDR3 has 12 amino acids. The V gene end was trimmed by 8 bases and the J gene end by 5 bases; junction bases not matched to a gene: 2. CDR1 is SEHNR, CDR2 FQNEAQ, per germline (reference sequence).

The sample holds a few counts of this clonotype. The chain is built from TRBV3-1 and TRBJ2-1, with 14 bases that match TRBD2. V lost 7 bases to trimming and J lost 3 bases; unmatched junction nucleotides: 23. The CDR3 is 22 residues long. In germline, CDR1 is LGHDT, CDR2 YNNKEL (reference sequence). The CDR3 here is CASNTKKIPGLAGGHHYNEQFF. The DNA for the CDR3 is TGTGCCAGCAACACAAAGAAAATCCCAGGACTAGCGGGAGGACACCACTACAATGAGCAGTTCTTC.

This clonotype was detected many times. The V and J genes are TRBV12-3 or TRBV12-4 and TRBJ2-1; TRBD2 agrees at 11 bases. This CDR3 spans 14 amino acids. J was trimmed by 7 bases and V by 5 bases; bases with no gene match: 4. The CDR3 spells CASSPRLAGNEQFF. CDR3 bases: TGTGCCAGCAGTCCCCGACTAGCGGGGAATGAGCAGTTCTTC.

The chain employs TRBV6-1 and TRBJ2-7; 7 bases are shared with TRBD1. J was trimmed by 1 base and V by 6 bases; bases with no gene match: 12. The V gene's germline CDR1 is MNHNS and CDR2 SASEGT. This CDR3 spans 16 amino acids. The CDR3 region has the DNA TGTGCCAGCAGGATTAGGACAGGTCATTCGTCCTACGAGCAGTACTTC. Translation gives CASRIRTGHSSYEQYF.

This clonotype was counted only a few times. V is TRBV25-1 and J is TRBJ2-1; TRBD1 matches at 8 bases. CDR1 is MGHDK and CDR2 is SYGVNS in the germline V gene. This CDR3 has 19 amino acids. With 4 bases clipped from V and 5 bases from J, the junction kept 19 bases outside the gene matches. The CDR3, as DNA: TGTGCCAGCAGTGCAGCCGGGACAGGAGACCCTAGCGAGGACAATGAGCAGTTCTTC. It codes for CASSAAGTGDPSEDNEQFF.

There are many counts of this clonotype. This rearrangement joins TRBV30 to TRBJ2-2; perhaps TRBD2 as D (5 bases). Trimming cost V 2 bases and J 8 bases, with 9 bases left between them. Germline CDR1 and CDR2: GTSNPN and SVGIG (reference sequence). The CDR3 loop spans 12 amino acids. The CDR3 bases are TGTGCCTGGAGTTACGGGGAAGGGGAGCTGTTTTTT. It specifies CAWSYGEGELFF.

This clonotype was counted many times. The J gene is TRBJ1-2, the V gene TRBV29-1; a weak D match, TRBD1 (5 bases). This CDR3 is 16 amino acids long. V lost 7 bases and J 4 bases, leaving 25 bases between the germline ends. CDR1 SQVTM and CDR2 ANQGSEA come from the germline V gene. As DNA, the CDR3 is TGCAGCGCCCGGGACTCTCAACCTCCGTCTCCCTATGGCTACACCTTC. Translating gives CSARDSQPPSPYGYTF.

This clonotype was detected only a few times. The chain employs TRBV20-1 and TRBJ1-2; the D gene is possibly TRBD1 (5 bases). The CDR3 sequence is 14 residues long. CDR1 is DFQATT, CDR2 SNEGSKA, per germline (reference sequence). The V end was cut by 4 bases, the J end by 8 bases, with 20 bases between. This CDR3 is CSATSGRLLTGYTF. For the CDR3, the DNA is TGCAGTGCTACCTCGGGACGGCTTTTGACCGGCTACACCTTC.

This clonotype was picked up many times. The chain employs TRBV20-1 and TRBJ1-1; perhaps TRBD1 as D (6 bases). V gave up 5 bases and J gave up 11 bases, with 15 bases separating them. Germline CDR1 DFQATT, CDR2 SNEGSKA (reference sequence). The CDR3 is 11 residues long. CDR3 in amino acids: CSAGPTGIAFF. DNA for the CDR3: TGCAGTGCTGGACCTACAGGGATCGCTTTCTTT.

The sample holds many counts of this clonotype. CDR3 region: CAISDTGQGNYEQYF. The CDR3 DNA reads TGTGCCATCAGTGATACGGGACAGGGCAACTACGAGCAGTACTTC. This chain connects TRBV10-3 to TRBJ2-7; 9 nucleotides agree with TRBD1. CDR1 ENHRY and CDR2 SYGVKD come from the germline V gene. Losses at the gene ends were 3 bases for V and 3 bases for J; bases not matched to a gene: 6. The CDR3 runs to 15 residues.

The chain joins TRBV30 to TRBJ1-5; the match to TRBD1 covers 9 bases. Germline V gene lookup returns CDR1 GTSNPN and CDR2 SVGIG (reference sequence). V shed 1 base, J shed 6 bases, and the junction held 10 bases outside the gene matches. CDR3 length: 16 amino acids. The CDR3 DNA is TGTGCCTGGAGTGCTCCGGGACAGGGAATGAGTCAGCCCCAGCATTTT. It yields the protein CAWSAPGQGMSQPQHF. The full variable domain, completed using reference TRBV30 and TRBJ1-5, is SQTIHQWPATLVQPVGSPLSLECTVEGTSNPNLYWYRQAAGRGLQLLFYSVGIGQISSEVPQNLSASRPQDRQFILSSKKLLLSDSGFYLCAWSAPGQGMSQPQHFGDGTRLSIL.

This clonotype came up a few times. The genes are TRBV7-9 and TRBJ1-5; D gene uncertain. The CDR3 spans 14 residues. V gave up 1 base and J gave up 6 bases, with 10 bases separating them. Germline values: CDR1 SEHNR, CDR2 FQNEAQ (reference sequence). The CDR3 protein is CASSLEGSSQPQHF. The CDR3 nucleotides read TGTGCCAGCAGCTTAGAGGGATCCAGTCAGCCCCAGCATTTT.

The sample holds many counts of this clonotype. The genes are TRBV12-3 or TRBV12-4 and TRBJ2-7, with TRBD2 as a possible D gene (6 bases). The CDR3 runs 15 residues. V lost 7 bases, J lost 5 bases, and 21 bases lay in between. This chain's CDR3 is CASNQRSAGRNEQYF. CDR3 bases: TGTGCCAGCAACCAAAGGTCGGCAGGGAGGAACGAGCAGTACTTC.

This chain links TRBV12-3 or TRBV12-4 with TRBJ1-1; D perhaps matches TRBD1 (5 bases). Trimming pared 8 bases from V and 7 bases from J, leaving 14 bases between. The CDR3 runs to 12 residues. CDR3 region: CASFDDSSEAFF. In DNA form, the CDR3 reads TGTGCCAGCTTCGACGACAGCAGTGAAGCTTTCTTT.

The CDR3 bases are TGTGCCTGGAGTTCAGGACAGGGAGACGAGCAGTACTTC. Encoded protein: CAWSSGQGDEQYF. The gene calls are TRBV30 and TRBJ2-7, with 8 bases fitting TRBD1. Unmatched junction bases numbered 5, after V lost 2 bases and J lost 5 bases. CDR3 length: 13 residues. The germline gives CDR1 GTSNPN, CDR2 SVGIG (reference sequence).

Concerning this clonotype: A junction end diverges from the germline sequence, so it may reflect a read error. This rearrangement joins TRBV5-1 to TRBJ1-2; 9 nucleotides align to TRBD1. CDR3 length: 16 residues. Germline CDR1 and CDR2: SGHRS and YFSETQ. The CDR3 spells CVSSSRDRGADYGYTF. CDR3 DNA: TGCGTCAGCAGCTCGAGAGACAGGGGGGCTGACTATGGCTACACCTTC.

This clonotype has more than one count but fewer than ten. The chain combines TRBV20-1 with TRBJ2-7; D not certain. From germline, CDR1 is DFQATT and CDR2 SNEGSKA (reference sequence). With 0 bases removed from V and 4 bases from J, the gap between germline ends came to 10 bases. The length of the CDR3 is 13 residues. The CDR3: CSARELGMYEQYF. The CDR3 DNA reads TGCAGTGCTAGAGAACTGGGAATGTACGAGCAGTACTTC.

The gene calls are TRBV11-2 and TRBJ2-1; 14 nucleotides align to TRBD2. CDR1 and CDR2 from the germline V gene are SGHAT and FQNNGV. The CDR3 loop spans 18 amino acids. Germline trimming cut 6 bases from V and 3 bases from J; bases unmatched to any gene: 10. The CDR3 here is CASRAGTSGSQSYNEQFF. DNA for the CDR3: TGTGCCAGCAGGGCCGGGACTAGCGGGAGTCAAAGCTACAATGAGCAGTTCTTC.

This clonotype occurred many times. V gene TRBV29-1 combines with J gene TRBJ2-3; TRBD2 matches at 11 bases. This CDR3 spans 14 amino acids. CDR1 is SQVTM and CDR2 is ANQGSEA in the germline V gene. With 7 bases clipped from V and 1 base from J, the junction kept 4 bases outside the gene matches. DNA of the CDR3: TGCAGCGCCCTACTAGCGGGGGGCACAGATACGCAGTATTTT. Translation gives CSALLAGGTDTQYF.

This chain uses TRBV18 with TRBJ2-5; 9 nucleotides agree with TRBD2. CDR3 length equals 15 residues. The germline V gene has CDR1 KGHSH and CDR2 LQKENI. J lost 3 bases, V lost 4 bases, and 6 bases had no gene match. The DNA of the CDR3 is TGTGCCAGCTCACGAGCGACTAGCGGAAAAGAGACCCAGTACTTC. Encoded protein: CASSRATSGKETQYF.